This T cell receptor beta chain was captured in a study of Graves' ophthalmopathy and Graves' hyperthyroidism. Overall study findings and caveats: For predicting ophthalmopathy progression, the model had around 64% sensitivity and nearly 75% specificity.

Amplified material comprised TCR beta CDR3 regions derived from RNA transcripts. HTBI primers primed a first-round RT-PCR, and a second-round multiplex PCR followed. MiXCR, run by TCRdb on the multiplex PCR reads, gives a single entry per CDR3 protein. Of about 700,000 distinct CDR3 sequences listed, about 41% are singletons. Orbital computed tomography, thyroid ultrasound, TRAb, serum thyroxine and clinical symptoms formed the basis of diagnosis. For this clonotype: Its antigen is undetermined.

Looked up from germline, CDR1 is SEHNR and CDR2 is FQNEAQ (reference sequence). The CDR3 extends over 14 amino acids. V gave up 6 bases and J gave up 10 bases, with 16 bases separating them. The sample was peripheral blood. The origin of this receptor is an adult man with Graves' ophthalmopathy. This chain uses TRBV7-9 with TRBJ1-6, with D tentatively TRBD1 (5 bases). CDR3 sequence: CASRLGDRRSPLHF. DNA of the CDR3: TGTGCCAGCAGGCTGGGGGATAGGCGGTCACCCCTCCACTTT.